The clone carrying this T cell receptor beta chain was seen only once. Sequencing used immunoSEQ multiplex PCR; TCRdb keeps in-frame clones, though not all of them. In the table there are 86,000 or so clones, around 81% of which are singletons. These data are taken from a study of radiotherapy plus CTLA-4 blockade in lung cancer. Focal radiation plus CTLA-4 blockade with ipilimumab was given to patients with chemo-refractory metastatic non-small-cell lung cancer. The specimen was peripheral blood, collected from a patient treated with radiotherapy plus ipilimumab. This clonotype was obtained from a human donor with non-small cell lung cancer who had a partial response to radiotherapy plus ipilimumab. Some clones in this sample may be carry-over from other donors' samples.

The CDR3 nucleotides read TGTGCCTGGAGCCGCAGGAACACTGAAGCTTTCTTT. It translates to CAWSRRNTEAFF. The V call is TRBV30, the J call TRBJ1-1; D unresolved. V dropped 3 bases and J dropped 1 base, with 6 bases sitting between them. The CDR3 is made up of 12 amino acids. Germline V gene data show CDR1 as GTSNPN and CDR2 as SVGIG (reference sequence).